The next 12 T cell receptor beta chains were all read from a single sample in a study of CD8+CD57+ T cells in acquired aplastic anemia. Genomic DNA, the template, was used for profiling of the TCR beta VDJ and CDR3. TCRdb re-derived calls from the reads in MiXCR, one entry per CDR3 protein. The repertoire holds over 150,000 distinct CDR3 sequences, with 63% as singletons. All patients picked for sequencing had shown, by flow cytometry, an expansion of CD8+CD57+ cells. The material sequenced was sorted CD4+, CD8+, or CD8+CD57+ T cells (not recorded which) from PBMCs. Receptor source: a human donor with aplastic anemia.

CDR3 nucleotide sequence: TGTGCCACCAGTGACGCCAAGGGGCAGATCACAGATACGCAGTATTTT. It encodes CATSDAKGQITDTQYF. V and J are TRBV24-1 and TRBJ2-3; possibly TRBD1 for D (5 bases). The V gene's germline CDR1 is KGHDR and CDR2 SFDVKD. With 4 bases removed from V and 2 bases from J, the gap between germline ends came to 15 bases. The CDR3 is 16 amino acids.

The rearrangement uses TRBV9 and TRBJ2-2; 9 bases map to TRBD1. Germline V gives CDR1 SGDLS, CDR2 YYNGEE. The V gene end was trimmed by 0 bases and the J gene end by 16 bases; junction bases not matched to a gene: 4. This CDR3 comprises 12 residues. CDR3 nucleotides: TGTGCCAGCAGCGTAGTGACAGGGGGTTCGTTTTTT. This sequence encodes CASSVVTGGSFF.

In the case of this clonotype: A read error may account for a junction end that differs from germline. This chain connects TRBV20-1 to TRBJ1-4; 7 nucleotides line up with TRBD1. CDR1 and CDR2 from the germline V gene are DFQATT and SNEGSKA (reference sequence). The CDR3 runs 15 residues. CDR3 DNA: TGCAGTGCTAGAGATCGTACAGGGGCGGGGGAAAAACTGCTTTTT. Protein: CSARDRTGAGEKLLF.

CDR3 DNA: TGTGCCACCAGCCTCACCGGGACTGAGTACAATGAGCAGTTCTTC. Translating gives CATSLTGTEYNEQFF. The chain carries TRBV15 and TRBJ2-1; D is possibly TRBD2 (6 bases). With 5 bases removed from V and 4 bases from J, the gap between germline ends came to 15 bases. The length of the CDR3 is 15 residues. CDR1 is LNHNV and CDR2 is YYDKDF in the germline V gene (reference sequence).

At least ten counts were recorded for this clonotype. The chain has TRBV20-1 and TRBJ2-5; a weak D match, TRBD2 (7 bases). Trimming took 3 bases from V and 0 from J, leaving 11 bases between them. The CDR3 length is 14 residues. Germline assignment: CDR1 DFQATT and CDR2 SNEGSKA (reference sequence). CDR3 protein: CSARGGGHQETQYF. CDR3 bases: TGCAGTGCTAGGGGAGGGGGGCACCAAGAGACCCAGTACTTC.

The genes are TRBV7-2 and TRBJ1-4; no clear D gene. Per the germline V gene, CDR1 is SGHTA and CDR2 is FQGNSA. Trimming left V 1 base short and J 7 bases short, with 7 bases between. This CDR3 contains 13 residues. The chain's CDR3 is CASSLVEFEKLFF. CDR3 DNA: TGTGCCAGCAGCTTAGTAGAGTTTGAAAAACTGTTTTTT.

With regard to this clonotype: It is unclear where the CDR3 begins or ends on the DNA, so no DNA is shown, and the CDR3 is as TCRdb lists it. This chain uses TRBV19 with TRBJ2-2. The CDR3 extends over 14 residues, inclusive of both ends. Germline V lookup: CDR1 LNHDA, CDR2 SQIVND (reference sequence). This chain's CDR3 is CASSIGQYVGELFF.

In its sample, this clonotype was seen a few times. DNA for the CDR3: TGCAGTGCTAGGAGGACTAGCGGGGGCTACGAGCAGTACTTC. Its translation: CSARRTSGGYEQYF. This chain joins TRBV20-1 and TRBJ2-7, with TRBD2 matching 13 bases. J was trimmed by 3 bases and V by 3 bases; bases with no gene match: 2. The CDR3 totals 14 residues. CDR1 DFQATT and CDR2 SNEGSKA come from the germline V gene (reference sequence).

V gene TRBV19 combines with J gene TRBJ1-4; maybe TRBD1 (6 bases). The CDR3 contains 14 residues. Germline V gives CDR1 LNHDA, CDR2 SQIVND (reference sequence). Trimming removed 3 bases at V and 7 bases at J, with 12 bases between. The CDR3 coding sequence is TGTGCCAGTAGTATGGGGGCAGCTGGTGAAAAACTGTTTTTT. Amino acids: CASSMGAAGEKLFF.

The chain couples TRBV7-9 to TRBJ2-1; D remains unclear. The ends were cut back, 5 bases at V and 7 bases at J, with 15 bases in the middle. The germline V gene encodes CDR1 SEHNR and CDR2 FQNEAQ (reference sequence). This CDR3 is 14 amino acids long. This chain's CDR3 is CASSGEGGTNEQFF. DNA for the CDR3: TGTGCCAGCAGCGGAGAAGGTGGCACTAATGAGCAGTTCTTC.

The chain has TRBV5-6 and TRBJ2-1, with 7 bases fitting TRBD2. Looked up from germline, CDR1 is SGHDT and CDR2 is YYEEEE. This CDR3 spans 16 amino acids. J gave up 9 bases and V 0 bases, and 12 bases lay outside the gene matches. CDR3 DNA sequence: TGTGCCAGCAGCTTGGTATCGACTAGCAAGGTCATTGAGCAGTTCTTC. Its translation: CASSLVSTSKVIEQFF.

This clonotype was seen repeatedly, ten times or more. This chain links TRBV27 with TRBJ2-7; 7 bases line up with TRBD1. Trimming at V came to 5 bases and at J to 0 bases, leaving 1 base not matched to a gene. This CDR3 comprises 13 residues. Germline V gene sequence: CDR1 MNHEY, CDR2 SMNVEV (reference sequence). Written as DNA, the CDR3 is TGTGCCAGCAGTCCAGGGGGCTCCTACGAGCAGTACTTC. Translation: CASSPGGSYEQYF.